This T cell receptor beta chain was retrieved from a study of blood T cell repertoires in COVID-19. Study-level background: Material from acute and convalescent COVID-19 was sourced from the United States, Italy and Spain. From T cells, B-cell-depleted T cells, or PBMCs came the material, which was cDNA or gDNA.

In the original workflow: Amplified reference gene primers provided the basis for estimating nucleated cell counts. Using immunoSEQ multiplex PCR, the repertoire was profiled, and TCRdb retains in-frame clones only, with some absent. The V and J calls and clone size are taken from that table; D and trimming were inferred from the DNA. The sample lists about 160,000 clones; approximately 80% were seen once. The ends lost 7 bases at V and 7 bases at J; junction bases unmatched: 12. CDR3 length: 14 residues. Germline assignment: CDR1 MNHEY and CDR2 SVGAGI. A few counts support this clone. This chain links TRBV6-5 with TRBJ1-1, with 7 bases identical to TRBD1. Sequencing was performed on peripheral blood. The TCR was taken from a woman of 80 years or more with acute or convalescent COVID-19. The CDR3 DNA follows: TGTGCCAGCACCGCAGGGGGACCGATCCTTGAAGCTTTCTTT. It yields the protein CASTAGGPILEAFF.